The rows below give T cell receptor beta chains drawn from one sample of a study of blood T cell repertoires in COVID-19. TCRdb's table, derived via immunoSEQ multiplex PCR, lists solely in-frame clones and lacks some. In the table there are 40,000 to 50,000 clones, roughly 90% of which are singletons. Sequencing was done on a sample of peripheral blood. These receptors came from a man between 65 and 85 years old with active COVID-19. Both conserved end residues are part of each CDR3. A D gene is named only where the DNA matches it firmly. Size values are once, few and many counts, or a class for expanded clones, and some rows have none.

j_call: TRBJ2-1
d_call: TRBD2
v_call: TRBV4-3
clone_size: -
cdr3_aa: CASSQDSGSGYNEQFF
cdr3_nt: TGCGCCAGCAGCCAAGACAGCGGGAGCGGCTACAATGAGCAGTTCTTC

j_call: TRBJ2-5
d_call: TRBD2
v_call: TRBV6-2/TRBV6-3
clone_size: once
cdr3_aa: CASSYPLGAGDKETQYF
cdr3_nt: TGTGCCAGCAGTTACCCCTTAGGAGCGGGAGATAAAGAGACCCAGTACTTC

j_call: TRBJ1-1
d_call: TRBD1
v_call: TRBV6-2/TRBV6-3
clone_size: -
cdr3_aa: CASSYRPNLGTGPNTEAFF
cdr3_nt: TGTGCCAGCAGTTATCGACCGAATCTCGGGACAGGGCCTAACACTGAAGCTTTCTTT

j_call: TRBJ2-1
d_call: TRBD2
v_call: TRBV7-2
clone_size: -
cdr3_aa: CASSPGGTSGYNEQFF
cdr3_nt: TGTGCCAGCAGCCCAGGGGGGACTAGCGGATACAATGAGCAGTTCTTC

j_call: TRBJ2-7
d_call: -
v_call: TRBV15
clone_size: -
cdr3_aa: CATSRDGAGLYEQYF
cdr3_nt: TGTGCCACCAGCAGAGATGGGGCAGGGCTATACGAGCAGTACTTC

j_call: TRBJ2-5
d_call: TRBD2
v_call: TRBV14
clone_size: -
cdr3_aa: CASSPGLAGGQETQYF
cdr3_nt: TGTGCCAGCAGCCCGGGACTAGCGGGGGGCCAAGAGACCCAGTACTTC

j_call: TRBJ2-1
d_call: -
v_call: TRBV5-4
clone_size: -
cdr3_aa: CASSLASRHDNEQFF
cdr3_nt: TGTGCCAGCAGCTTGGCTAGCCGTCACGACAATGAGCAGTTCTTC

j_call: TRBJ2-5
d_call: -
v_call: TRBV5-5
clone_size: -
cdr3_aa: CASSTLADTGLGYQETQYF
cdr3_nt: TGTGCCAGCAGCACCTTGGCAGATACAGGGCTGGGGTACCAAGAGACCCAGTACTTC

j_call: TRBJ2-2
d_call: -
v_call: TRBV24-1
clone_size: few
cdr3_aa: CATSGWTEQNTGELFF
cdr3_nt: TGTGCCACCTCGGGTTGGACAGAGCAGAACACCGGGGAGCTGTTTTTT

j_call: TRBJ2-3
d_call: TRBD2
v_call: TRBV19
clone_size: -
cdr3_aa: CASSRGLAGPTDTQYF
cdr3_nt: TGTGCCAGTAGTAGGGGACTAGCGGGGCCCACAGATACGCAGTATTTT

j_call: TRBJ1-3
d_call: -
v_call: TRBV4-3
clone_size: -
cdr3_aa: CASSSRGYGNTIYF
cdr3_nt: TGCGCCAGCAGCTCGAGGGGGTACGGAAACACCATATATTTT

j_call: TRBJ1-5
d_call: -
v_call: TRBV6-1
clone_size: -
cdr3_aa: CASSEQVLNQPQHF
cdr3_nt: TGTGCCAGCAGTGAGCAAGTACTAAATCAGCCCCAGCATTTT

j_call: TRBJ2-5
d_call: TRBD1
v_call: TRBV5-4
clone_size: -
cdr3_aa: CASSPPRTGAQETQYF
cdr3_nt: TGTGCCAGCAGCCCACCGAGGACAGGGGCCCAAGAGACCCAGTACTTC

j_call: TRBJ1-5
d_call: TRBD1
v_call: TRBV28
clone_size: -
cdr3_aa: CASSCRDSPESGNQPQHF
cdr3_nt: TGTGCCAGCAGTTGCCGGGACAGCCCGGAGAGTGGCAATCAGCCCCAGCATTTT

j_call: TRBJ1-6
d_call: TRBD1
v_call: TRBV19
clone_size: few
cdr3_aa: CASSTRDRFGNSPLHF
cdr3_nt: TGTGCCAGTAGTACCCGGGACAGGTTTGGCAATTCACCCCTCCACTTT

j_call: TRBJ2-3
d_call: TRBD2
v_call: TRBV7-2
clone_size: -
cdr3_aa: CASSLAGSGFTDTQYF
cdr3_nt: TGTGCCAGCAGCTTAGCTGGTAGCGGGTTCACAGATACGCAGTATTTT

j_call: TRBJ1-1
d_call: TRBD1
v_call: TRBV6-2/TRBV6-3
clone_size: -
cdr3_aa: CASSPRQGNDTEAFF
cdr3_nt: TGTGCCAGCAGCCCACGACAGGGGAACGACACTGAAGCTTTCTTT

j_call: TRBJ2-5
d_call: -
v_call: TRBV29-1
clone_size: -
cdr3_aa: CSGLPGFQETQYF
cdr3_nt: TGCAGCGGGCTCCCAGGGTTCCAAGAGACCCAGTACTTC

j_call: TRBJ2-7
d_call: TRBD1
v_call: TRBV5-6
clone_size: -
cdr3_aa: CASSRAGTGSHEQYF
cdr3_nt: TGTGCCAGCTCTAGAGCCGGGACAGGGTCCCACGAGCAGTACTTC

j_call: TRBJ2-3
d_call: -
v_call: TRBV13
clone_size: -
cdr3_aa: CASSLDRAATDTQYF
cdr3_nt: TGTGCCAGCAGCTTAGACAGGGCTGCCACAGATACGCAGTATTTT

j_call: TRBJ2-3
d_call: TRBD2
v_call: TRBV24-1
clone_size: -
cdr3_aa: CATSDFSRGAGGTDTQYF
cdr3_nt: TGTGCCACCAGTGATTTTTCCCGTGGAGCGGGGGGCACAGATACGCAGTATTTT

j_call: TRBJ1-2
d_call: TRBD1
v_call: TRBV4-3
clone_size: -
cdr3_aa: CASSQEGADRGSHTF
cdr3_nt: TGCGCCAGCAGCCAAGAAGGAGCGGACAGGGGGTCTCACACCTTC

j_call: TRBJ2-7
d_call: TRBD2
v_call: TRBV6-5
clone_size: -
cdr3_aa: CASRRGVSYEQYF
cdr3_nt: TGTGCCAGCAGGCGGGGGGTCTCCTACGAGCAGTACTTC

j_call: TRBJ1-5
d_call: -
v_call: TRBV5-6
clone_size: few
cdr3_aa: CASSFQVTSNQPQHF
cdr3_nt: TGTGCCAGCAGCTTCCAGGTGACGAGCAATCAGCCCCAGCATTTT

j_call: TRBJ2-3
d_call: -
v_call: TRBV7-2
clone_size: -
cdr3_aa: CASSLEPRGATDTQYF
cdr3_nt: TGTGCCAGCAGCTTAGAACCCAGGGGGGCCACAGATACGCAGTATTTT

j_call: TRBJ2-1
d_call: TRBD1
v_call: TRBV27
clone_size: -
cdr3_aa: CASSYTGGTYNEQFF
cdr3_nt: TGTGCCAGCAGTTATACAGGGGGCACCTACAATGAGCAGTTCTTC

j_call: TRBJ1-6
d_call: -
v_call: TRBV6-5
clone_size: -
cdr3_aa: CASSKQGRVVSPLHF
cdr3_nt: TGTGCCAGCAGTAAACAGGGACGGGTGGTTTCACCCCTCCACTTT

j_call: TRBJ2-3
d_call: TRBD2
v_call: TRBV29-1
clone_size: -
cdr3_aa: CSSWGGVVADTQYF
cdr3_nt: TGCAGCTCCTGGGGGGGAGTGGTGGCGGATACGCAGTATTTT

j_call: TRBJ2-5
d_call: TRBD2
v_call: TRBV6-1
clone_size: -
cdr3_aa: CASSEESPGLAGQETQYF
cdr3_nt: TGTGCCAGCAGTGAAGAGTCGCCTGGGCTAGCGGGGCAAGAGACCCAGTACTTC

j_call: TRBJ2-2
d_call: -
v_call: TRBV6-4
clone_size: -
cdr3_aa: CASSDHDRRGTGELFF
cdr3_nt: TGTGCCAGCAGTGACCACGACAGGAGAGGCACCGGGGAGCTGTTTTTT

j_call: TRBJ1-1
d_call: -
v_call: TRBV5-4
clone_size: -
cdr3_aa: CASSLGGVRVGTEAFF
cdr3_nt: TGTGCCAGCAGCTTGGGGGGGGTGAGGGTTGGCACTGAAGCTTTCTTT

j_call: TRBJ1-5
d_call: -
v_call: TRBV6-2/TRBV6-3
clone_size: -
cdr3_aa: CASSWQINQPQHF
cdr3_nt: TGTGCCAGCAGTTGGCAGATTAATCAGCCCCAGCATTTT

j_call: TRBJ2-1
d_call: TRBD2
v_call: TRBV7-8
clone_size: -
cdr3_aa: CASSFEGLAGINEQFF
cdr3_nt: TGTGCCAGCAGCTTTGAGGGACTAGCGGGAATAAATGAGCAGTTCTTC

j_call: TRBJ1-2
d_call: TRBD1
v_call: TRBV6-5
clone_size: -
cdr3_aa: CASSRTGGLNYGYTF
cdr3_nt: TGTGCCAGCAGTCGGACAGGGGGTCTTAACTATGGCTACACCTTC

j_call: TRBJ2-3
d_call: -
v_call: TRBV4-2
clone_size: -
cdr3_aa: CASSQVDYTTDTQYF
cdr3_nt: TGTGCCAGCAGCCAAGTGGACTACACCACAGATACGCAGTATTTT

j_call: TRBJ1-6
d_call: -
v_call: TRBV30
clone_size: few
cdr3_aa: CAWSLQGQMRTNSPLHF
cdr3_nt: TGTGCCTGGAGCCTCCAGGGACAAATGCGGACTAATTCACCCCTCCACTTT

j_call: TRBJ2-1
d_call: -
v_call: TRBV21-1
clone_size: -
cdr3_aa: CASSSAGWISNEQFF
cdr3_nt: TGTGCCAGCAGCAGCGCAGGGTGGATCTCCAATGAGCAGTTCTTC

j_call: TRBJ2-7
d_call: -
v_call: TRBV28
clone_size: -
cdr3_aa: CASSFSLYYEQYF
cdr3_nt: TGTGCCAGCAGTTTTTCCCTTTACTACGAGCAGTACTTC

j_call: TRBJ2-1
d_call: -
v_call: TRBV27
clone_size: -
cdr3_aa: CASNSRGRGNEQFF
cdr3_nt: TGTGCCAGCAATTCCCGGGGGAGAGGAAATGAGCAGTTCTTC

j_call: TRBJ2-5
d_call: TRBD1
v_call: TRBV30
clone_size: -
cdr3_aa: CAWTLPGQGQTQYF
cdr3_nt: TGTGCCTGGACTCTCCCGGGACAGGGTCAGACCCAGTACTTC

j_call: TRBJ2-1
d_call: -
v_call: TRBV4-1
clone_size: -
cdr3_aa: CASSQITGPYNEQFF
cdr3_nt: TGCGCCAGCAGCCAGATTACAGGGCCCTACAATGAGCAGTTCTTC

j_call: TRBJ2-1
d_call: TRBD2
v_call: TRBV4-2
clone_size: -
cdr3_aa: CASSQGAGVRNEQFF
cdr3_nt: TGTGCCAGCAGCCAAGGAGCGGGAGTACGGAATGAGCAGTTCTTC

j_call: TRBJ1-2
d_call: -
v_call: TRBV2
clone_size: once
cdr3_aa: CASSDRGTLGGYTF
cdr3_nt: TGTGCCAGCAGTGATAGGGGGACGTTGGGTGGCTACACCTTC

j_call: TRBJ2-7
d_call: TRBD2
v_call: TRBV7-2
clone_size: -
cdr3_aa: CASSFGLAGDYEQYF
cdr3_nt: TGTGCCAGCAGCTTCGGACTAGCGGGGGACTACGAGCAGTACTTC

j_call: TRBJ2-2
d_call: TRBD2
v_call: TRBV12-5
clone_size: -
cdr3_aa: CASGTGTSANTGELFF
cdr3_nt: TGTGCTAGTGGCACCGGGACTAGCGCGAACACCGGGGAGCTGTTTTTT

j_call: TRBJ1-2
d_call: -
v_call: TRBV7-2
clone_size: -
cdr3_aa: CASSQRGAYADHGYTF
cdr3_nt: TGTGCCAGCAGCCAACGGGGGGCATACGCAGACCATGGCTACACCTTC

j_call: TRBJ2-1
d_call: TRBD2
v_call: TRBV7-7
clone_size: -
cdr3_aa: CASSPIHPGLAGEGEQFF
cdr3_nt: TGTGCCAGCAGCCCCATCCACCCGGGACTAGCGGGAGAGGGGGAGCAGTTCTTC

j_call: TRBJ2-2
d_call: -
v_call: TRBV19
clone_size: -
cdr3_aa: CASSPRTALGAGELFF
cdr3_nt: TGTGCCAGTAGTCCCCGGACAGCCTTGGGGGCCGGGGAGCTGTTTTTT

j_call: TRBJ2-7
d_call: TRBD1
v_call: TRBV9
clone_size: -
cdr3_aa: CASSAGTGTYEQYF
cdr3_nt: TGTGCCAGCAGCGCCGGGACAGGGACCTACGAGCAGTACTTC

j_call: TRBJ2-1
d_call: TRBD1
v_call: TRBV30
clone_size: -
cdr3_aa: CACYRGSNEQFF
cdr3_nt: TGTGCCTGTTACAGGGGTTCGAATGAGCAGTTCTTC

j_call: TRBJ2-5
d_call: TRBD1
v_call: TRBV7-6
clone_size: -
cdr3_aa: CASSPGQGMGETQYF
cdr3_nt: TGTGCCAGCAGCCCCGGACAGGGAATGGGAGAGACCCAGTACTTC

j_call: TRBJ2-7
d_call: -
v_call: TRBV28
clone_size: -
cdr3_aa: CAKFHSPYEQYF
cdr3_nt: TGTGCCAAATTCCACTCACCCTACGAGCAGTACTTC

j_call: TRBJ1-5
d_call: TRBD1
v_call: TRBV28
clone_size: -
cdr3_aa: CASSLPRQGHRPQHF
cdr3_nt: TGTGCCAGCAGTCTACCACGACAGGGCCATCGGCCCCAGCATTTT

j_call: TRBJ2-3
d_call: TRBD1
v_call: TRBV19
clone_size: -
cdr3_aa: CASSPGQGMADTQYF
cdr3_nt: TGTGCCAGTAGCCCGGGACAGGGGATGGCAGATACGCAGTATTTT

j_call: TRBJ2-7
d_call: TRBD2
v_call: TRBV3-1/TRBV3-2
clone_size: once
cdr3_aa: CASSPNLLAGGLEEQYF
cdr3_nt: TGTGCCAGCAGCCCCAACTTACTAGCGGGGGGACTGGAGGAGCAGTACTTC

j_call: TRBJ2-7
d_call: -
v_call: TRBV5-1
clone_size: -
cdr3_aa: CASSSTRGSYEQYF
cdr3_nt: TGCGCCAGCAGCTCCACGAGAGGGTCCTACGAGCAGTACTTC

j_call: TRBJ1-2
d_call: TRBD1
v_call: TRBV28
clone_size: -
cdr3_aa: CASRGWTGANYGYTF
cdr3_nt: TGTGCCAGCAGGGGATGGACAGGTGCTAACTATGGCTACACCTTC